This T cell receptor (beta chain) was identified during a study of cytomegalovirus exposure and HLA in healthy donors. Study conclusions and caveats: Researchers reported that a few CMV-associated chains were confirmed in vitro as CMV antigen-specific. Immune exposure information available was restricted to CMV serostatus.

Points on this clone: Its cognate antigen is unknown. The sample has other DNA sequences that encode this CDR3 too.

Germline V lookup: CDR1 SGHTA, CDR2 FQGNSA. Trimming took 5 bases from V and 3 from J; bases not matched to a gene: 5. The CDR3 is 15 residues long. PCR employed 60 Vbeta and 13 Jbeta primers. The assay was immunoSEQ multiplex PCR, and TCRdb's table has in-frame clones only and misses some. Here the sample spans about 150,000 clones, more than 75% being singletons. This TCR derives from a man younger than 40 in good health and CMV-seropositive. Source material: PBMCs. The chain carries TRBV7-2 and TRBJ2-7, with 12 bases matching TRBD2. The CDR3 coding sequence is TGTGCCAGCAGCCTGACTAGCGGGAGTAGCTACGAGCAGTACTTC. It codes for CASSLTSGSSYEQYF. Filled out from reference TRBV7-2 and TRBJ2-7, the complete variable domain reads GAGVSQSPSNKVTEKGKDVELRCDPISGHTALYWYRQSLGQGLEFLIYFQGNSAPDKSGLPSDRFSAERTGGSVSTLTIQRTQQEDSAVYLCASSLTSGSSYEQYFGPGTRLTVT.